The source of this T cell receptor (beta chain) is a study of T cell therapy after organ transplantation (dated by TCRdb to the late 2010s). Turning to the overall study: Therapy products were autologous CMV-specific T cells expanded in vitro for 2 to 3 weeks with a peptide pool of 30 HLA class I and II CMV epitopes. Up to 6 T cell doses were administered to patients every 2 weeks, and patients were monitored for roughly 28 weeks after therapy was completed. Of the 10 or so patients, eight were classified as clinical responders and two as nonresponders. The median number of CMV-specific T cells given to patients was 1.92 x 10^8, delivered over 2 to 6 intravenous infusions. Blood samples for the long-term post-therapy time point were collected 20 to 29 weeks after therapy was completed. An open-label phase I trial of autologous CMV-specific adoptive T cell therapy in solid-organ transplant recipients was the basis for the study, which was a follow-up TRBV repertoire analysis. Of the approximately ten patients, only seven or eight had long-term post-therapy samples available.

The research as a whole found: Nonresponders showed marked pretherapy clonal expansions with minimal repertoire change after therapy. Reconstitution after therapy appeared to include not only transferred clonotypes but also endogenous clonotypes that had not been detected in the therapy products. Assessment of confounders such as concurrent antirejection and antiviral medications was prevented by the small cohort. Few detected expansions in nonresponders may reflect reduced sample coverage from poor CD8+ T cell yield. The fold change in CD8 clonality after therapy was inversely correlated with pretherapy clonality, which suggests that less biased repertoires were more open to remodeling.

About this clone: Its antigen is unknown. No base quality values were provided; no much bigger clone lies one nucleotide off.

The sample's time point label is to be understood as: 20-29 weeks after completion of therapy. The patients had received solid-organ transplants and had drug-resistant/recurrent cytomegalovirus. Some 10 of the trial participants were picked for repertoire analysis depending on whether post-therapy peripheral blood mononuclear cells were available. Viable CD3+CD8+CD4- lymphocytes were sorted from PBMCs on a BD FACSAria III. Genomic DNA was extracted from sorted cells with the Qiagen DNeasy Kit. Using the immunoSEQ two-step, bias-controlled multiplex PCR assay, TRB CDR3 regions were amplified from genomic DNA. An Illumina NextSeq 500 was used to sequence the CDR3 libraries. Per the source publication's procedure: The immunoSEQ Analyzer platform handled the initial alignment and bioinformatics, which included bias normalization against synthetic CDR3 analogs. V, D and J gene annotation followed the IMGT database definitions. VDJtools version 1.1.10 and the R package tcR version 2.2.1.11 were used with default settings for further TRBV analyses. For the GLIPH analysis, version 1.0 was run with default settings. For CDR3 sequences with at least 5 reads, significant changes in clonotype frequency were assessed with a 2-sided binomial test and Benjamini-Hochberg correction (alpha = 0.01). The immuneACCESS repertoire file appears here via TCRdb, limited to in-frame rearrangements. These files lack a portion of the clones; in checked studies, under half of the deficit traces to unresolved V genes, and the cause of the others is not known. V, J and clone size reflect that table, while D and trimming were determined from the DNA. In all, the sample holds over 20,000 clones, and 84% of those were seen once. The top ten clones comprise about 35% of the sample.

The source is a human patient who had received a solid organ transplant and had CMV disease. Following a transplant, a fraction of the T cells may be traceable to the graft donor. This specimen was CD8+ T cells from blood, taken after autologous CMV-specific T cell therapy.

The sequenced DNA is TGTGCCAGCTCACCGGGACAGGGGTCATCCTACGAGCAGTACTTC. This is translated as CASSPGQGSSYEQYF. The rearranged chain carries TRBV18 and TRBJ2-7; 10 of the junction bases match TRBD1. The germline V gene specifies KGHSH as CDR1 and LQKENI as CDR2. The germline V and J ends show losses of 3 bases and 1 base respectively, and no gene match explains 3 bases of the junction. Counted from cysteine to phenylalanine, this CDR3 has 15 amino acids. The read is trimmed to its CDR3 DNA, 45 bases read in frame from base 1.